This TCR beta chain was obtained from a study of cytomegalovirus exposure and HLA in healthy donors (dated by TCRdb to the late 2010s). Turning to the overall study: An earlier analysis of some 600 of the donors reported 250 to 350 Gb of sequence data and 117 million unique TCR beta sequences obtained from about 179 million T cells. An early release that covered around 590 HLA-typed donors contained around 330 gigabases of sequencing data and 65 million to 100 million unique TCR sequences. Of the 300 to 500 genotyped donors, 80% to 90% were placed in the genetic ancestry cluster associated with self-reported Caucasian donors. The study was designed to test whether signatures of past pathogen exposure could be identified by cataloging public T cell receptors. The T cell repertoires of roughly 660 subjects were profiled by immunosequencing and related to cytomegalovirus serostatus. Along with the approximately 600-subject first cohort, a separate validation cohort of over 90 different subjects was used. The study combined high-throughput TCR immunosequencing, statistical association of individual TCRs with disease status, and machine learning to predict cytomegalovirus infection status. A later analysis re-examined previously published TCR beta repertoires from roughly 720 donors and added high-resolution HLA genotyping to investigate patterns of TCR occurrence. Rather than drawing on any new phenotypic data, the later analysis identified candidate immune exposures from TCR beta sequences and the way those sequences occurred across donors. An earlier analysis of roughly 600 of the donors used high-throughput TCR beta sequencing to judge whether each TCR beta V gene segment behaved as functional or pseudogenic. Donor age, sex, ethnicity and CMV serostatus were compiled together with the repertoire data. Genome-wide SNP genotypes for about three fifths of the 666 donors were used in a later genetic analysis, which treated that subset as a discovery cohort. All discovery cohort repertoires had been generated using a single sequencing platform. HLA typing included class I and class II loci at four-digit resolution. Typing coverage varied by locus: about 620-630 donors for A, B, C, DRB1 and DQB1; roughly 560 for DQA1; about 600 for DPA1; approximately 470 for DPB1. Four to six DR-DQ haplotypes were handled as single units for association and clustering because linkage in the cohort was strong. On average, around 200,000 unique TCR beta nucleotide sequences were sequenced per donor among roughly 430 genotyped donors of the cohort, with around 19% of those sequences being non-productive.

Worth noting for this clone: The antigen this receptor binds is unknown. No much larger clone is present one base from it, and per-base qualities are unavailable.

The library was produced with the immunoSEQ multiplex PCR assay. For the multiplex PCR, a mixture combining 60 forward primers for TCR Vbeta segments and 13 reverse primers for TCR Jbeta segments was used. The CDR3 region of rearranged TCR beta genes was amplified from genomic DNA by a multiplex PCR assay. The Illumina HiSeq System was used to sequence the amplified TCR beta libraries as 87-base-pair reads. The study's own analysis went as follows. A later analysis tallied 70 million to 100 million unique TCR beta chains across the 700 or so repertoires, and some 10 million of those chains were shared by two or more donors. A nearest-neighbor algorithm error-corrected the raw reads and collapsed the reads into unique sequences, merging closely related sequences to remove PCR and sequencing errors. To assign V, D and J gene segments, CDR3 sequences were aligned to IMGT reference sequences. For a sequence to be retained, a match of at least six nucleotides was required to both a V gene segment and a J gene segment. A rearrangement was called productive if the CDR3 had no stop codons and remained in frame with V and J, and every other rearrangement was called non-productive. Following IMGT convention, CDR3 was defined as the stretch from the second conserved V-encoded cysteine to the conserved J-encoded phenylalanine. The earlier analysis of 550 to 650 of the donors excluded any sequence lacking an unambiguous match to a single V gene segment. In an earlier analysis of some 590 of the donors, V segments were called functional above 56.7% productive rearrangements and were called segregating when the between-donor standard deviation exceeded 5%. To diagnose cytomegalovirus status from the catalog of TCR beta chain sequences, a statistical classification framework was built. In a later analysis, TCR nucleotide sequences were compared against IMGT/GENE-DB human TR gene sequences so that V and J genes could be assigned. The TCRdist pipeline was used in a later analysis to assign CDR3 sequences and most-parsimonious VDJ recombination scenarios. In a later analysis, every TCR beta chain was defined by the combination of its CDR3 amino acid sequence and its V-gene family, and reads without a unique V-gene family were dropped. A later analysis removed nearly 600 highly shared, low-generation-probability nucleotide sequences to deal with suspected cross-contamination and a sequencing artifact. A later analysis calculated a clonal expansion index for each public chain from normalized within-repertoire ranks of inferred template counts. In a later analysis, generation probabilities were computed with a VDJ recombination model fitted to out-of-frame rearrangements, and the resulting probabilities were checked against IGoR. Hypergeometric tests were used in a later analysis to score TCR-TCR, TCR-HLA and TCR-CMV co-occurrence, with a repertoire-size bias correction applied to the TCR pairs. A later analysis estimated false discovery rates by permuting HLA or CMV assignments 20 times. In a later analysis, co-occurring TCRs were grouped with DBSCAN, and TCRdist sequence similarity was added when clustering was performed within HLA-allele-positive subsets. Repertoires with fewer than 30,000 or more than 120,000 public chains were left out of co-occurrence clustering, as were four to six repertoires with anomalous nucleotide sharing. Not all clones reach the TCRdb copy of this immuneACCESS table, which keeps in-frame sequences only. Checked studies attribute under half of the gap to unresolved V genes and leave the rest unexplained. D and trimming were read from the DNA, whereas the V and J calls and clone size are those reported in that table. The table for this sample lists fewer than 95,000 clones; roughly 63% of them were counted only once. The ten largest clones capture about 22% of the sample.

The germline ends are 10 bases apart after V is trimmed by 2 bases and J by 0 bases. From cysteine to phenylalanine, the CDR3 is 14 amino acids long. The CDR3 DNA has 42 bases and is translated from base 1. For CDR1 and CDR2, the germline V gene (reference sequence) lists GTSNPN and SVGIG. What the authors observed across the whole study: Sequencing depth was assumed to be roughly uniform across donors in the presence/absence analyses, though that assumption may not hold. Because the 87-base-pair reads could not distinguish some IMGT-functional V segments, including TRBV6-2 and TRBV6-3, those segments were excluded. In a later analysis, most CMV-associated TCR beta chains were found to appear HLA-restricted, with HLA associations seemingly driven largely by CMV exposure. The authors suggested that the approach could potentially be generalized to other disease states and immunological phenotypes. At a false discovery rate of 0.05, a later analysis linked under 20,000 TCR beta sequences to specific HLA alleles. According to a later genetic analysis, donors in an Asian-associated ancestry cluster had fewer N-insertions in productive TCRs than the roughly 670-donor mean. Linkage disequilibrium might explain the correlated functional status among segregating V segments, but an unknown experimental factor could not be excluded. The cohort was sequenced for TCR beta chains only, and without alpha or paired-chain data the features that could be detected were limited. A later analysis found that HLA-associated TCR beta chains were more clonally expanded and had lower generation probabilities than equally common non-associated chains. When HLA alleles, especially DR and DQ, strongly co-occurred, TCR associations were difficult to assign to individual alleles. A total of 150 to 200 TCR beta chains were listed by the study as associated with cytomegalovirus. Because some donors lacked HLA typing at each locus, the association tests relied only on the typed subset. A later analysis reported that several top co-occurrence clusters appeared linked to parvovirus B19, influenza, CMV and Epstein-Barr virus. In a later analysis, the rate of TCR association differed among HLA loci, with DRB1 alleles having the most associated TCRs and HLA-C alleles having the fewest. The only immune exposure information available for the cohort was CMV serostatus. V-gene and J-gene trimming of TCR beta chains was associated with a missense DCLRE1C variant in a later genetic analysis, and the association was replicated in an independent cohort. A cluster of highly shared sequence variants was judged likely to be a technical artifact of the sequencing pipeline. A further reported finding was that TCR beta sequences accurately predicted the HLA-A and HLA-B alleles for most subjects in the first cohort. Across donors, most TCR sequences were observed very rarely, whereas some public TCRs were present in many individuals. In both the original and validation cohorts, the classifier was reported to diagnose cytomegalovirus status with high specificity and sensitivity. Fewer than 20 rarely observed V segments, including chromosome 9 orphons, were excluded from the earlier analysis of approximately 500 of the donors because counts were too low. Broadly in line with IMGT annotations, most TCR beta V segments showed up in productive rearrangements about 87% or about 30% of the time in an earlier analysis of around 550 of the donors. In vitro tests confirmed that a few of the cytomegalovirus-associated TCR beta chains recognize cytomegalovirus antigens.

The cohort consisted of some 670 healthy bone marrow donors. All cohort members were sampled while nominally healthy, although unrecorded immune exposures were likely present. The donor tested CMV seropositive, placing the donor among the 289 seropositive members of the cohort. Each donor provided a peripheral blood sample, and peripheral blood mononuclear cells were used for TCR beta sequencing. Genomic DNA extraction from the blood cell samples was performed with the Qiagen DNeasy Blood Extraction Kit. The sequencing sample was made of PBMCs. The sequence joins TRBV30 to TRBJ1-1; TRBD1 is perhaps the D gene, given 5 matching bases. This TCR came from a woman in her forties or fifties in good health and CMV-seropositive. Here is the DNA: TGTGCCTGGAGTCCAGGACACTTGAACACTGAAGCTTTCTTT. Its protein product is CAWSPGHLNTEAFF.